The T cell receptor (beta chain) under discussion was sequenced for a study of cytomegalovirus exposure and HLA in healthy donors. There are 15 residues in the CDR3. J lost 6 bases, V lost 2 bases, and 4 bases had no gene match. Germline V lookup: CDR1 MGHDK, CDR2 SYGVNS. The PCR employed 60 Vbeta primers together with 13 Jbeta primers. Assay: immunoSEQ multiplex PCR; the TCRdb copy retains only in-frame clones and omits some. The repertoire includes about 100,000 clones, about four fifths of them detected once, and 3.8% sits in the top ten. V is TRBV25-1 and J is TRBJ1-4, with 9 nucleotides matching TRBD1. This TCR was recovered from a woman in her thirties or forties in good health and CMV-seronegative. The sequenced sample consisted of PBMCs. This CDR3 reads CASSEPGQGHEKLFF. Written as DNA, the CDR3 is TGTGCCAGCAGTGAACCGGGACAGGGACATGAAAAACTGTTTTTT.